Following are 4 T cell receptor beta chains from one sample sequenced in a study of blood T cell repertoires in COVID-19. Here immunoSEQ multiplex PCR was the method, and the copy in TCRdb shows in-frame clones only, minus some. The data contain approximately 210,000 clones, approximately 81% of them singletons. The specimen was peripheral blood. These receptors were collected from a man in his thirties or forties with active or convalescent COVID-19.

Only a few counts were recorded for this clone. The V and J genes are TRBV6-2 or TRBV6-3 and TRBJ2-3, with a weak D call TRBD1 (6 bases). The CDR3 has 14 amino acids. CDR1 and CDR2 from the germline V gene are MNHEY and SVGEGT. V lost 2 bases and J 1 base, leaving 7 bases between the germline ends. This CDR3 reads CASSYKGGTDTQYF. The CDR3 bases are TGTGCCAGCAGTTACAAGGGGGGCACAGATACGCAGTATTTT.

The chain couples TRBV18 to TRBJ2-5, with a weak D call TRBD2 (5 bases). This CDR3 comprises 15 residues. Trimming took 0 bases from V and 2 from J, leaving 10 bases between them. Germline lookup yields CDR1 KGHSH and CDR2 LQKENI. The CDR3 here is CASSPPGERQETQYF. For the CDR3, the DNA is TGTGCCAGCTCACCACCGGGAGAGAGGCAAGAGACCCAGTACTTC.

CDR3: CATSRGGQGNEKLFF. Written as DNA, the CDR3 is TGTGCCACCAGCAGGGGCGGACAGGGGAATGAAAAACTGTTTTTT. This chain connects TRBV15 to TRBJ1-4; TRBD1 matches 9 bases. The V segment lost 3 bases and the J segment 5 bases; nucleotides outside the gene matches: 4. Germline CDR1 reads LNHNV; CDR2 reads YYDKDF (reference sequence). This CDR3 contains 15 residues.

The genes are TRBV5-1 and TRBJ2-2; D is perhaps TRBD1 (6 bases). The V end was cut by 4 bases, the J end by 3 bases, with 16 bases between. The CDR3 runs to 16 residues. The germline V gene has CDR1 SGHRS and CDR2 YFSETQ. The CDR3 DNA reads TGCGCCAGCAGCGTTAACCCCTCAGGGGACACCGGGGAGCTGTTTTTT. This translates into CASSVNPSGDTGELFF.